Listed here is a single T cell receptor beta chain. This entry is derived from a study of shared clonotypes between healthy human individuals. Here immunoSEQ multiplex PCR was the method, and the copy in TCRdb shows in-frame clones only, minus some. Here the sample spans under 300,000 clones, approximately 65% being singletons. The CDR3 is 16 amino acids. Trimming stripped 2 bases from V and 0 bases from J, with 11 bases between. The germline V gene encodes CDR1 KGHSH and CDR2 LQKENI. What was sequenced was memory CD4+ T cells sorted from blood. Specified subset: CD45RA-negative fraction. The chain joins TRBV18 to TRBJ1-3; the D gene is possibly TRBD1 (6 bases). The sequence came from a man aged 25 to 45 in good health. The CDR3 region has the DNA TGTGCCAGCTCACCAAAAGGACAGAGCTCTGGAAACACCATATATTTT. This translates into CASSPKGQSSGNTIYF.